These T cell receptor beta chains were read from a single sample in a study of shared clonotypes between healthy human individuals. The data were produced by immunoSEQ multiplex PCR, yet TCRdb's version contains in-frame clones alone and is incomplete. The sample comprises some 2,400,000 clones, roughly 95% of which are singletons, and roughly 0.13% rests with the top ten. The sample consisted of naive CD4+ T cells sorted from blood. These receptor sequences come from a young man in good health. CDR3s include the opening cysteine and the closing phenylalanine or tryptophan. Each record gives: V gene, J gene, CDR3 protein.

V gene: TRBV2; J gene: TRBJ1-1; CDR3 protein: CASHRQMNTEAFF
V gene: TRBV23-1; J gene: TRBJ2-7; CDR3 protein: CASSLSAEGAYEQYF
V gene: TRBV6-5; J gene: TRBJ2-3; CDR3 protein: CASQRGVGTDTQYF
V gene: TRBV5-1; J gene: TRBJ2-7; CDR3 protein: CASSRGSTSGESSYEQYF
V gene: TRBV29-1; J gene: TRBJ1-2; CDR3 protein: CSVDSTANYGYTF
V gene: TRBV6-5; J gene: TRBJ2-1; CDR3 protein: CASSYSADSSYNEQFF
V gene: TRBV5-4; J gene: TRBJ1-3; CDR3 protein: CASSFGMTGGSGNTIYF
V gene: TRBV5-1; J gene: TRBJ1-4; CDR3 protein: CASSPRQGREKLFF
V gene: TRBV28; J gene: TRBJ1-5; CDR3 protein: CASSSPGLGDQPQHF
V gene: TRBV7-9; J gene: TRBJ1-6; CDR3 protein: CASSLGVGSPLHF
V gene: TRBV9; J gene: TRBJ2-1; CDR3 protein: CASSEGSSVEQFF
V gene: TRBV6-6; J gene: TRBJ1-5; CDR3 protein: CASSSDRELDQPQHF
V gene: TRBV5-1; J gene: TRBJ2-3; CDR3 protein: CASSSVGTDTQYF
V gene: TRBV5-1; J gene: TRBJ2-3; CDR3 protein: CASSPQGPGTDTQYF
V gene: TRBV19; J gene: TRBJ1-6; CDR3 protein: CASSMRGQGHSPLHF
V gene: TRBV30; J gene: TRBJ2-7; CDR3 protein: CAWSVRPPAYEQYF
V gene: TRBV21-1; J gene: TRBJ1-3; CDR3 protein: CASRRGTVARNTIYF
V gene: TRBV10-3; J gene: TRBJ1-1; CDR3 protein: CAISEGKQEAFF
V gene: TRBV5-4; J gene: TRBJ1-1; CDR3 protein: CASSSPTGLNTEAFF
V gene: TRBV5-1; J gene: TRBJ1-1; CDR3 protein: CASSLAQGGGTEAFF
V gene: TRBV6-5; J gene: TRBJ1-5; CDR3 protein: CASSSSGAEDQPQHF
V gene: TRBV6-5; J gene: TRBJ1-2; CDR3 protein: CASSPVGNYGYTF
V gene: TRBV5-6; J gene: TRBJ1-4; CDR3 protein: CASSLGVEKLFF
V gene: TRBV4-2; J gene: TRBJ2-1; CDR3 protein: CASSQVGGGALLSYNEQFF
V gene: TRBV5-1; J gene: TRBJ2-3; CDR3 protein: CASSLTSVHTDTQYF
V gene: TRBV9; J gene: TRBJ2-2; CDR3 protein: CASSVGGMNTGELFF
V gene: TRBV10-1; J gene: TRBJ2-5; CDR3 protein: CASSDGLAAQYF
V gene: TRBV6-5; J gene: TRBJ1-1; CDR3 protein: CAIGRGNTEAFF
V gene: TRBV7-3; J gene: TRBJ2-7; CDR3 protein: CASRHTGTSGEQYF
V gene: TRBV6-1; J gene: TRBJ1-2; CDR3 protein: CASSVFGPPQDYGYTF
V gene: TRBV5-1; J gene: TRBJ2-3; CDR3 protein: CASSLGGPDTQYF
V gene: TRBV10-3; J gene: TRBJ1-5; CDR3 protein: CAISESLDSLYSGNQPQHF
V gene: TRBV20-1; J gene: TRBJ1-2; CDR3 protein: CSAPNLDGYTF
V gene: TRBV7-9; J gene: TRBJ1-1; CDR3 protein: CASSLDRDGRNTEAFF
V gene: TRBV10-1; J gene: TRBJ2-5; CDR3 protein: CASSERPEETQYF
V gene: TRBV7-2; J gene: TRBJ1-5; CDR3 protein: CASSEGAGQPQHF
V gene: TRBV6-5; J gene: TRBJ2-5; CDR3 protein: CASRGPGAETQYF
V gene: TRBV9; J gene: TRBJ1-5; CDR3 protein: CASSVDARGNQPQHF
V gene: TRBV9; J gene: TRBJ2-1; CDR3 protein: CASSVRVAGGNEQFF
V gene: TRBV6-6; J gene: TRBJ2-2; CDR3 protein: CASLPQGAIGGELFF
V gene: TRBV11-2; J gene: TRBJ2-2; CDR3 protein: CASSGSWGAGGELFF
V gene: TRBV27; J gene: TRBJ2-1; CDR3 protein: CASSSTAGTSSYNEQFF
V gene: TRBV7-9; J gene: TRBJ2-5; CDR3 protein: CASSLGPGLETQYF
V gene: TRBV7-9; J gene: TRBJ1-5; CDR3 protein: CASSLSGIGHQPQHF
V gene: TRBV29-1; J gene: TRBJ1-3; CDR3 protein: CSVVSGSGNTIYF
V gene: TRBV11-2; J gene: TRBJ2-3; CDR3 protein: CASSRGLAFDTQYF
V gene: TRBV30; J gene: TRBJ2-1; CDR3 protein: CAWSVGQGAANEQFF
V gene: TRBV6-1; J gene: TRBJ2-1; CDR3 protein: CASSPGTVGGNEQFF
V gene: TRBV4-3; J gene: TRBJ2-3; CDR3 protein: CASSQSRDRSTDTQYF
V gene: TRBV7-2; J gene: TRBJ1-3; CDR3 protein: CASSLTGSSGNTIYF
V gene: TRBV10-2; J gene: TRBJ2-7; CDR3 protein: CASSGVTGTVHSYEQYF
V gene: TRBV4-1; J gene: TRBJ2-3; CDR3 protein: CASSPRHAGDTQYF
V gene: TRBV5-3; J gene: TRBJ2-3; CDR3 protein: CARSSRDRGGYSTDTQYF
V gene: TRBV5-1; J gene: TRBJ2-7; CDR3 protein: CASSLGTAGLPSEQYF
V gene: TRBV11-3; J gene: TRBJ2-5; CDR3 protein: CASSLGPRETQYF
V gene: TRBV7-6; J gene: TRBJ1-2; CDR3 protein: CASSSHPAGRGRGYTF
V gene: TRBV9; J gene: TRBJ2-2; CDR3 protein: CASSVGGTVGGELFF
V gene: TRBV11-2; J gene: TRBJ2-7; CDR3 protein: CASSSLAGDHYEQYF
V gene: TRBV13; J gene: TRBJ2-1; CDR3 protein: CASSLVAPAEQFF